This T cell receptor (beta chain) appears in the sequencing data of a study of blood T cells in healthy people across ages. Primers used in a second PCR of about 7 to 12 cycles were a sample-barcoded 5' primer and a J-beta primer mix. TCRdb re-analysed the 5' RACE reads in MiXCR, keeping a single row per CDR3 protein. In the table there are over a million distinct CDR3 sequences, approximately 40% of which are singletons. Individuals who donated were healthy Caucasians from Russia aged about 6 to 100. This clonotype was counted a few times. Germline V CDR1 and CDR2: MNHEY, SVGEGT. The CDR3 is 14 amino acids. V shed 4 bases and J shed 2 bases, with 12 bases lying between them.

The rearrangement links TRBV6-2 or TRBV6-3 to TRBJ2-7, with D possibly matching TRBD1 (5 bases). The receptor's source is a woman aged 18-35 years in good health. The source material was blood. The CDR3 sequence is CASSLDISTYEQYF. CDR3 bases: TGTGCCAGCAGTTTGGACATCTCAACCTACGAGCAGTACTTC.